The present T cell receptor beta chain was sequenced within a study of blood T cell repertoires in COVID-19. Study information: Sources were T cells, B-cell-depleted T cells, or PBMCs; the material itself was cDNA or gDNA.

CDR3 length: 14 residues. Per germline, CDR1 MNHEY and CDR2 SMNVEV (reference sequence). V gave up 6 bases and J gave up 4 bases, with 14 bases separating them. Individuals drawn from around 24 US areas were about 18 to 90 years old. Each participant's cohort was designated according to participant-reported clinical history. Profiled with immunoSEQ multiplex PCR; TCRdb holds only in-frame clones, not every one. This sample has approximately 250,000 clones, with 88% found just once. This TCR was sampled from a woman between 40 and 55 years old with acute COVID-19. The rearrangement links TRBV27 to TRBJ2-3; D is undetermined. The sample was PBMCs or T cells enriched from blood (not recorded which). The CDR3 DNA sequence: TGTGCCAGCAGCCCTACCCTCCCCCCAGATACGCAGTATTTT. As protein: CASSPTLPPDTQYF.